Presented here are 8 T cell receptor beta chains from one specimen sequenced in a study of T cells after yellow fever vaccination. TCRdb ran MiXCR on the 5' RACE reads and lists one entry per CDR3 protein. Of some 340,000 distinct CDR3 sequences in the sample, about 10% were seen once. This specimen consisted of CD4+ T cells sorted from PBMCs, obtained 45 days after the yellow fever booster vaccination. These receptors all stem from a man between 18 and 35 years old who received the YFV17D yellow fever vaccine.

The CDR3 reads CASSYGSRNSPLHF. The DNA of the CDR3 is TGTGCCAGCAGTTACGGTTCTCGGAATTCACCCCTCCACTTT. V gene TRBV6-5 combines with J gene TRBJ1-6; no reliable D call. V was pared by 2 bases and J by 7 bases, with 9 bases between. This CDR3 region has 14 residues. Germline CDR1 and CDR2: MNHEY and SVGAGI.

J is TRBJ2-1 and V is TRBV2, with D unresolved. CDR1 SNHLY and CDR2 FYNNEI come from the germline V gene. CDR3 size: 12 residues. The V and J ends lost 5 bases and 3 bases respectively, with 5 bases between them. As DNA, the CDR3 is TGTGCCAGCAGTCAGGACTACAATGAGCAGTTCTTC. Protein: CASSQDYNEQFF.

CDR3 sequence: CASSSSGGPQETQYF. In DNA, the CDR3 is TGTGCCAGCAGTTCCTCCGGGGGGCCCCAAGAGACCCAGTACTTC. This chain links TRBV2 with TRBJ2-5, with TRBD2 as a possible D gene (7 bases). Trimming removed 5 bases from V and 1 base from J, with 14 bases in between. The CDR3 sequence is 15 residues long. Germline CDR1 and CDR2: SNHLY and FYNNEI.

This clonotype was seen ten or more times. The V call is TRBV12-3 or TRBV12-4, the J call TRBJ2-2; D perhaps matches TRBD1 (5 bases). The CDR3 is 15 amino acids. V lost 6 bases, J lost 2 bases, and 13 bases lay in between. The CDR3 nucleotides are TGTGCCAGCAGGCCATACTGGACAAACACCGGGGAGCTGTTTTTT. Its protein product is CASRPYWTNTGELFF.

This clonotype was seen a few times. The chain employs TRBV4-2 and TRBJ1-2, with TRBD1 identical over 7 bases. Losses at the gene ends were 4 bases for V and 6 bases for J; bases not matched to a gene: 2. The CDR3 covers 12 residues. CDR1 is LGHNA and CDR2 is YNFKEQ in the germline V gene. CDR3 DNA: TGTGCCAGCAGCCGGCAGGGGGATGGCTACACCTTC. Translated: CASSRQGDGYTF.

V is TRBV9 and J is TRBJ2-1; TRBD2 agrees at 10 bases. V lost 3 bases, J lost 4 bases, and 10 bases stayed unmatched. The V gene's germline CDR1 is SGDLS and CDR2 YYNGEE. This CDR3 spans 17 amino acids. The CDR3 nucleotides are TGTGCCAGCAGCGCTAGCGCCCTAGCGGGGGAATACAATGAGCAGTTCTTC. It codes for CASSASALAGEYNEQFF.

CDR3 in DNA: TGTGCCAGCTCACCACGGACCCGGGTTGGGGACACTGAAGCTTTCTTT. It specifies CASSPRTRVGDTEAFF. This chain joins TRBV18 and TRBJ1-1; D uncertain. The CDR3 has 16 residues. Looked up from germline, CDR1 is KGHSH and CDR2 is LQKENI. The V end was cut by 1 base, the J end by 3 bases, with 15 bases between.

The V gene is TRBV7-2, the J gene TRBJ2-5; the D gene is possibly TRBD2 (6 bases). This CDR3 is built from 14 residues. V lost 0 bases to trimming and J lost 3 bases, with 8 bases between them. Germline V lookup: CDR1 SGHTA, CDR2 FQGNSA. The CDR3 nucleotides are TGTGCCAGCAGCTTAGCCAGACTAGAAGAGACCCAGTACTTC. Translation gives CASSLARLEETQYF.